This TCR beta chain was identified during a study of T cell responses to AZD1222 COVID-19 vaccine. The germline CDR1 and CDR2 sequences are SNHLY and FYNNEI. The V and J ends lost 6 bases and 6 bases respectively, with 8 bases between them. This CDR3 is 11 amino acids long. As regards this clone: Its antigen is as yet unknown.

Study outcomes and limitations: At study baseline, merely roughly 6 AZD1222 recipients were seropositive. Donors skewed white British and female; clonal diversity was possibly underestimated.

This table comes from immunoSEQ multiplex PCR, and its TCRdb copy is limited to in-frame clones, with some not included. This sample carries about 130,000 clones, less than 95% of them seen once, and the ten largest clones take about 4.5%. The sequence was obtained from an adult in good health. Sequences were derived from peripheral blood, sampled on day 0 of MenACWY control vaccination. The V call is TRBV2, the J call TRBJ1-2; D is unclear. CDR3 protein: CASRNGDGYTF. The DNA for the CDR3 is TGTGCCAGCAGAAACGGGGATGGCTACACCTTC.